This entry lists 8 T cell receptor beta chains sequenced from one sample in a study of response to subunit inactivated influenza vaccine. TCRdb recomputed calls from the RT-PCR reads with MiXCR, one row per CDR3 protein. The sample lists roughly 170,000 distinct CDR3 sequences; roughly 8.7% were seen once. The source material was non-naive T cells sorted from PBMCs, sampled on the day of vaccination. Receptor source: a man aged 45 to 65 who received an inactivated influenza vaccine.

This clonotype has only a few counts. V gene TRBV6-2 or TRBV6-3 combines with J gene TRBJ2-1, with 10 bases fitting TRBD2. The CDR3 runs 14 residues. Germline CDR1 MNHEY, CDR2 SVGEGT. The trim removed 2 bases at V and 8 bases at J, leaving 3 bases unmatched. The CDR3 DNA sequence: TGTGCCAGCAGTTACCTAGCGGGAGCTGATGAGCAGTTCTTC. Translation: CASSYLAGADEQFF.

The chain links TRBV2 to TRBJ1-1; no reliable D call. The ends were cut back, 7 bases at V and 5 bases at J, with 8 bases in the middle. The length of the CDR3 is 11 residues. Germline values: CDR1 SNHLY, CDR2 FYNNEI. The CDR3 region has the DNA TGTGCCAGCACGGGAAGGACTGAAGCTTTCTTT. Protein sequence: CASTGRTEAFF.

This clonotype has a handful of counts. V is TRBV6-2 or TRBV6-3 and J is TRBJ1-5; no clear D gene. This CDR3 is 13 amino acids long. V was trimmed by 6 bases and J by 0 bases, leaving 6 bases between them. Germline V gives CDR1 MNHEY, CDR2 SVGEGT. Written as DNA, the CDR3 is TGTGCCAGCAGCCCTACTAGCAATCAGCCCCAGCATTTT. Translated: CASSPTSNQPQHF.

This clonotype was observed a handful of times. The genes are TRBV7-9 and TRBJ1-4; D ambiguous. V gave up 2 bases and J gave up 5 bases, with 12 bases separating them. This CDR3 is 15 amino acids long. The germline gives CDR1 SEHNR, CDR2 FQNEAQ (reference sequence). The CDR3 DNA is TGTGCCAGCAGCTTATCGGGCAGAGGAAATGAAAAACTGTTTTTT. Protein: CASSLSGRGNEKLFF.

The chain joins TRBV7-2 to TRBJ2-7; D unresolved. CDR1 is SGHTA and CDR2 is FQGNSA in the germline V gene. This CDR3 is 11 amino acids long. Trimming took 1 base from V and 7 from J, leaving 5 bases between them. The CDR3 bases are TGTGCCAGCAGCTTAGTCACAGAGCAGTACTTC. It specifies CASSLVTEQYF.

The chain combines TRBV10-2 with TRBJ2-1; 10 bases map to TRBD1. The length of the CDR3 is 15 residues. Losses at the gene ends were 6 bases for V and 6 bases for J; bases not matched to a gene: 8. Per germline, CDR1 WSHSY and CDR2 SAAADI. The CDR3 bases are TGCGCCAGCAGAACCGGGACAGGGGACGGCAATGAGCAGTTCTTC. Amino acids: CASRTGTGDGNEQFF.

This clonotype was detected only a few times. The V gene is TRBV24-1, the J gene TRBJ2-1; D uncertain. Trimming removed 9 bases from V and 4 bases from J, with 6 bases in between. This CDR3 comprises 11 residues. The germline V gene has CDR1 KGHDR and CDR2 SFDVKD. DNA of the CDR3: TGTGCCACCGGCCCTTACAATGAGCAGTTCTTC. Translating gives CATGPYNEQFF.

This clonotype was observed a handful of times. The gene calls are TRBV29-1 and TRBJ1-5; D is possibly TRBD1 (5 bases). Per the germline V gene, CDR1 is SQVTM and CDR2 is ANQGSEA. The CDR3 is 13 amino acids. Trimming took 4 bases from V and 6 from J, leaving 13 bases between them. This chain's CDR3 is CSVAGNTGQPQHF. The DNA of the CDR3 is TGCAGCGTTGCAGGGAACACGGGTCAGCCCCAGCATTTT.